One and the same sample provided the 24 T cell receptor beta chains below, sequenced in a study of CD8+ T cells in alopecia areata. Following RNA extraction, reverse transcription yielded cDNA that acted as the sequencing template. Generated by immunoSEQ multiplex PCR, the TCRdb table keeps only in-frame clones and is missing some. This table holds roughly 120,000 clones, around two fifths found once. Sequencing was performed on CD4+ T cells sorted from blood. The receptors stem from a human donor with alopecia areata.

The chain links TRBV6-5 to TRBJ1-2; D gene unclear. V gave up 0 bases and J gave up 4 bases, with 15 bases separating them. In germline, CDR1 is MNHEY, CDR2 SVGAGI. CDR3 size: 16 residues. This CDR3 reads CASSYSNREAGYGYTF. The CDR3 DNA follows: TGTGCCAGCAGTTACTCCAACCGGGAAGCAGGCTATGGCTACACCTTC.

This clone was counted a few times. V is TRBV29-1 and J is TRBJ1-1, with D tentatively TRBD1 (5 bases). Germline V CDR1 and CDR2: SQVTM, ANQGSEA. The CDR3 extends over 14 amino acids. V dropped 7 bases and J dropped 4 bases, with 19 bases sitting between them. CDR3 bases: TGCAGCGGAGGGTCGGGACCCCGAGGCACTGAAGCTTTCTTT. Protein product: CSGGSGPRGTEAFF. Complete variable domain (other parts from reference TRBV29-1 and TRBJ1-1): SAVISQKPSRDICQRGTSLTIQCQVDSQVTMMFWYRQQPGQSLTLIATANQGSEATYESGFVIDKFPISRPNLTFSTLTVSNMSPEDSSIYLCSGGSGPRGTEAFFGQGTRLTVV.

There are a few counts of this clone. The gene calls are TRBV11-2 and TRBJ1-1; 7 bases map to TRBD1. This CDR3 spans 13 amino acids. Germline V lookup: CDR1 SGHAT, CDR2 FQNNGV. V was pared by 5 bases and J by 4 bases, with 4 bases of the junction left unmatched. CDR3 in DNA: TGTGCCAGCAGCCGCCGACAGGGCACTGAAGCTTTCTTT. Translation gives CASSRRQGTEAFF.

V and J are TRBV30 and TRBJ2-3; tentatively, D is TRBD1 (6 bases). The V and J ends lost 2 bases and 7 bases respectively, with 10 bases between them. This CDR3 has 12 residues. CDR1 is GTSNPN and CDR2 is SVGIG in the germline V gene (reference sequence). CDR3 protein: CAWSLGGNTQYF. For the CDR3, the DNA is TGTGCCTGGAGTCTAGGGGGAAATACGCAGTATTTT.

This clone was found a few times. The rearrangement uses TRBV29-1 and TRBJ1-1; no clear D. Germline CDR1 and CDR2: SQVTM and ANQGSEA. This CDR3 has 10 amino acids. Trimming pared 6 bases from V and 7 bases from J, leaving 9 bases between. CDR3 region: CSVLVVEAFF. CDR3 bases: TGCAGCGTCCTTGTGGTTGAAGCTTTCTTT.

This sequence joins TRBV2 and TRBJ1-1; TRBD1 matches at 9 bases. Trimming removed 5 bases from V and 4 bases from J; junction bases left unmatched: 2. This CDR3 spans 13 amino acids. The germline V gene encodes CDR1 SNHLY and CDR2 FYNNEI. DNA of the CDR3: TGTGCCAGCAGTTTGGGACAGGGCACTGAAGCTTTCTTT. It yields the protein CASSLGQGTEAFF.

The gene calls are TRBV7-9 and TRBJ2-5; D is perhaps TRBD2 (6 bases). V shed 4 bases and J shed 5 bases, with 14 bases lying between them. The CDR3 runs 14 residues. The germline V gene encodes CDR1 SEHNR and CDR2 FQNEAQ (reference sequence). In DNA form, the CDR3 reads TGTGCCAGCAGCTGGGCCAGGGCGGGGGAGACCCAGTACTTC. Its protein product is CASSWARAGETQYF.

The gene calls are TRBV5-1 and TRBJ2-5; unclear D gene. The ends were cut back, 5 bases at V and 3 bases at J, with 5 bases in the middle. Germline loops: CDR1 SGHRS, CDR2 YFSETQ. CDR3 length: 11 amino acids. This CDR3 is CASRAEETQYF. Written as DNA, the CDR3 is TGCGCCAGCAGGGCAGAAGAGACCCAGTACTTC.

This clone was seen only a few times. The genes are TRBV29-1 and TRBJ2-7; 7 nucleotides align to TRBD1. The germline gives CDR1 SQVTM, CDR2 ANQGSEA. The CDR3 loop spans 14 amino acids. DNA for the CDR3: TGCGCCGAAACCCCGGGACAGAACTCCTACGAGCAGTACTTC. Residues: CAETPGQNSYEQYF.

This clone was seen once. The chain carries TRBV5-4 and TRBJ2-7; TRBD1 agrees at 9 bases. Germline-derived CDR1 and CDR2 are SGHNT and YYREEE (reference sequence). J was trimmed by 1 base and V by 3 bases; bases with no gene match: 2. CDR3 length equals 14 residues. CDR3 region: CASSSGTGSYEQYF. CDR3 DNA: TGTGCCAGCAGCTCCGGGACAGGGTCCTACGAGCAGTACTTC.

The CDR3 nucleotides read TGTGCCAGCACTTTCGACAGGACCCAGTACTTC. Encoded protein: CASTFDRTQYF. J is TRBJ2-5 and V is TRBV2; possibly TRBD1 for D (5 bases). V dropped 7 bases and J dropped 7 bases, with 10 bases sitting between them. The CDR3 has 11 amino acids. Germline V gene sequence: CDR1 SNHLY, CDR2 FYNNEI.

The chain couples TRBV5-1 to TRBJ2-7; D is perhaps TRBD2 (6 bases). V lost 4 bases and J lost 1, with 15 bases in between. Germline V gene lookup returns CDR1 SGHRS and CDR2 YFSETQ. The CDR3 has 15 residues. This chain's CDR3 is CASSGGTTLSYEQYF. Written as DNA, the CDR3 is TGCGCCAGCAGCGGAGGGACCACGCTATCCTACGAGCAGTACTTC.

The chain couples TRBV7-2 to TRBJ1-5, with D perhaps TRBD1 (5 bases). Germline lookup yields CDR1 SGHTA and CDR2 FQGNSA. V was cut by 4 bases and J by 0 bases, with 13 bases left in between. The CDR3 runs to 16 residues. The CDR3 protein is CASSWAGALSNQPQHF. The CDR3, as DNA: TGTGCCAGCAGCTGGGCCGGGGCCCTTAGCAATCAGCCCCAGCATTTT.

This clone has more than one count but fewer than ten. The chain recombines TRBV4-3 with TRBJ2-1; no firm D call. The CDR3 contains 15 residues. CDR1 LGHNA and CDR2 YSLEER come from the germline V gene. V lost 1 base, J lost 4 bases, and 11 bases lay in between. CDR3 residues: CASSQVRRAYNEQFF. In nucleotides, the CDR3 is TGCGCCAGCAGCCAAGTACGACGGGCTTACAATGAGCAGTTCTTC.

The chain has TRBV14 and TRBJ2-4; either TRBD1 or TRBD2 may supply D (5 bases each). The germline CDR1 and CDR2 sequences are SGHDN and FVKESK. This CDR3 is built from 13 residues. Trimming cost V 2 bases and J 7 bases, with 9 bases left between them. CDR3 residues: CASSQIEGNIQYF. CDR3 nucleotides: TGTGCCAGCAGCCAAATCGAGGGGAACATTCAGTACTTC.

This clone was seen more than once but under ten times. The CDR3 is CASSLSHMSNYGYTF. CDR3 nucleotides: TGTGCCAGCAGCTTATCCCACATGTCGAACTATGGCTACACCTTC. The gene calls are TRBV7-2 and TRBJ1-2; D is uncertain. Germline CDR1 and CDR2: SGHTA and FQGNSA. This CDR3 region has 15 residues. V was cut by 2 bases and J by 2 bases, with 12 bases left in between.

The chain has TRBV15 and TRBJ2-1; 8 bases match TRBD2. The ends lost 5 bases at V and 8 bases at J; junction bases unmatched: 2. CDR1 is LNHNV and CDR2 is YYDKDF in the germline V gene (reference sequence). CDR3 length equals 12 residues. Here the CDR3 DNA reads TGTGCCACCAGCCCGCGGGGGGATGAGCAGTTCTTC. It translates to CATSPRGDEQFF.

The V call is TRBV7-9, the J call TRBJ2-7, with D perhaps matching TRBD1 (5 bases). The CDR3 is 14 amino acids. Trimming took 5 bases from V and 5 from J, leaving 16 bases between them. CDR1 is SEHNR and CDR2 is FQNEAQ in the germline V gene (reference sequence). The CDR3 region is CASSPRQLGHEQYF. DNA for the CDR3: TGTGCCAGCAGCCCGAGACAGTTAGGCCACGAGCAGTACTTC.

The chain carries TRBV7-9 and TRBJ1-2; the D gene is possibly TRBD1 (5 bases). This CDR3 region has 15 residues. Between the trimmed V and J ends, which lost 0 bases and 4 bases, there was a span of 12 bases. CDR1 SEHNR and CDR2 FQNEAQ come from the germline V gene (reference sequence). The CDR3 reads CASSLAREGSYGYTF. Here the CDR3 DNA reads TGTGCCAGCAGCTTAGCAAGAGAGGGGAGCTATGGCTACACCTTC.

The rearrangement uses TRBV28 and TRBJ2-1; the match to TRBD2 covers 9 bases. The CDR3 covers 16 residues. Trimming removed 5 bases from V and 6 bases from J; junction bases left unmatched: 11. Germline values: CDR1 MDHEN, CDR2 SYDVKM. The CDR3 nucleotides are TGTGCCAGCAGTACGGAACGGGGCGGGAGGGCCAATGAGCAGTTCTTC. It translates to CASSTERGGRANEQFF.

This clone turned up a few times. CDR3 sequence: CASSLGLSAETQYF. The CDR3 coding sequence is TGCGCCAGCAGCTTGGGACTGTCGGCAGAGACCCAGTACTTC. The J gene is TRBJ2-5, the V gene TRBV5-1; D is uncertain. This CDR3 contains 14 residues. Germline V lookup: CDR1 SGHRS, CDR2 YFSETQ. Trimming removed 0 bases from V and 4 bases from J, with 10 bases in between.

A few counts support this clone. The V and J genes are TRBV28 and TRBJ1-1; possibly TRBD1 for D (5 bases). The germline V gene has CDR1 MDHEN and CDR2 SYDVKM. V dropped 5 bases and J dropped 7 bases, with 14 bases sitting between them. The CDR3 is made up of 13 amino acids. CDR3 DNA sequence: TGTGCCAGCAGTCCTACTGACAGAGATGAAGCTTTCTTT. It specifies CASSPTDRDEAFF.

J is TRBJ2-3 and V is TRBV28; D possibly matches TRBD1 or TRBD2 (5 bases each). Germline V gives CDR1 MDHEN, CDR2 SYDVKM. This CDR3 region has 16 residues. Trimming pared 3 bases from V and 6 bases from J, leaving 19 bases between. DNA for the CDR3: TGTGCCAGCAGTTTCTCGGCCGGGACGGCGACTGATACGCAGTATTTT. Translated: CASSFSAGTATDTQYF.

In its sample, this clone was seen a few times. Other DNA sequences in the same sample also yield this CDR3. The chain uses TRBV7-2 and TRBJ2-2, with TRBD1 as a possible D gene (6 bases). CDR1 is SGHTA and CDR2 is FQGNSA in the germline V gene. This CDR3 is built from 14 residues. Between the trimmed V and J ends, which lost 5 bases and 1 base, there was a span of 8 bases. In DNA, the CDR3 is TGTGCCAGCAGCCCGGGACAGAACACCGGGGAGCTGTTTTTT. Its protein product is CASSPGQNTGELFF.